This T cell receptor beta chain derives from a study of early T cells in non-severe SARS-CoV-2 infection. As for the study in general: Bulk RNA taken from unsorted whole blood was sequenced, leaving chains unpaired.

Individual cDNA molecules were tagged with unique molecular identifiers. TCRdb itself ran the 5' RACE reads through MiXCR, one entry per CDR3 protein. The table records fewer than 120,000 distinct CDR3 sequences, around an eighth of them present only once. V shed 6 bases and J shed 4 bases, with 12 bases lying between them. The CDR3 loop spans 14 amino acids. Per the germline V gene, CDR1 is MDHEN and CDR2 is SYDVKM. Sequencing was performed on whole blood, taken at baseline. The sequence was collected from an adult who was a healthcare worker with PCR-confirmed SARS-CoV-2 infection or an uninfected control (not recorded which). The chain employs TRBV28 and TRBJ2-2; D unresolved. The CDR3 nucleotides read TGTGCCAGCAGACTCCTACGACTCACCGGGGAGCTGTTTTTT. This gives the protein CASRLLRLTGELFF. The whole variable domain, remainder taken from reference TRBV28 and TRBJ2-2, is DVKVTQSSRYLVKRTGEKVFLECVQDMDHENMFWYRQDPGLGLRLIYFSYDVKMKEKGDIPEGYSVSREKKERFSLILESASTNQTSMYLCASRLLRLTGELFFGEGSRLTVL.